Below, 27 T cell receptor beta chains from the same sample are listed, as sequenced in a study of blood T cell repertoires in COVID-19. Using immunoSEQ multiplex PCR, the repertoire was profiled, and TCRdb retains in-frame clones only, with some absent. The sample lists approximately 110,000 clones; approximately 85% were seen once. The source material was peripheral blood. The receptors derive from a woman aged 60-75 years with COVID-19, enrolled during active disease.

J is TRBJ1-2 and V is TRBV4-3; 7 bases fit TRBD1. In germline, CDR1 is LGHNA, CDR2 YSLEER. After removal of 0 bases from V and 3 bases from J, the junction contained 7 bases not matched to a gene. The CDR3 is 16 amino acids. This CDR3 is CASSQDWGQLHYGYTF. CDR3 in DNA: TGCGCCAGCAGCCAAGATTGGGGACAGCTACACTATGGCTACACCTTC.

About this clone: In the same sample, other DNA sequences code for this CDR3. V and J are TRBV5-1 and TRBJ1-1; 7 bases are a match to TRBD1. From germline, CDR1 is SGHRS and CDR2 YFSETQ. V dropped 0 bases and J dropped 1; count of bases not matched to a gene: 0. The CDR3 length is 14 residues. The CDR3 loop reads CASSLGTGNTEAFF. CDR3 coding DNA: TGCGCCAGCAGCTTGGGGACAGGGAACACTGAAGCTTTCTTT.

The CDR3 DNA sequence: TGCGCCAGCAGCTTGGCTGGACAGGGGTTAGGAGAGACCCAGTACTTC. It codes for CASSLAGQGLGETQYF. The chain joins TRBV5-1 to TRBJ2-5; 9 bases are shared with TRBD1. Germline V gene lookup returns CDR1 SGHRS and CDR2 YFSETQ. V shed 0 bases, J shed 4 bases, and the junction held 7 bases outside the gene matches. The CDR3 has 16 residues.

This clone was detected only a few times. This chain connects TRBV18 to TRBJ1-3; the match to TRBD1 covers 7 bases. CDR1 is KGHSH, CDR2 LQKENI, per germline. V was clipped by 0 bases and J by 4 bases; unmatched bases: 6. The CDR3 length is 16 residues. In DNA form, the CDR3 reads TGTGCCAGCTCACCACCGCAGGGGACAGAAGGAAACACCATATATTTT. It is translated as CASSPPQGTEGNTIYF.

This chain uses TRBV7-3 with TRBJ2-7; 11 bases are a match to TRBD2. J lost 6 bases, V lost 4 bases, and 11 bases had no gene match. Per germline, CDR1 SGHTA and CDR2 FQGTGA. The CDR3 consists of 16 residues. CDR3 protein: CASSSSALAGVGEQYF. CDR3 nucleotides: TGTGCCAGCAGCTCCTCGGCACTAGCGGGGGTCGGCGAGCAGTACTTC.

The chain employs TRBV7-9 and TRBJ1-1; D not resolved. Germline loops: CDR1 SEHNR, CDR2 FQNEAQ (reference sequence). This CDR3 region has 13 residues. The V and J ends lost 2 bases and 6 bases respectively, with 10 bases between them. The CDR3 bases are TGTGCCAGCAGCTTAAGGTTGAGGTCTGAAGCTTTCTTT. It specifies CASSLRLRSEAFF. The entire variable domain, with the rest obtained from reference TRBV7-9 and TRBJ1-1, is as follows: DTGVSQNPRHKITKRGQNVTFRCDPISEHNRLYWYRQTLGQGPEFLTYFQNEAQLEKSRLLSDRFSAERPKGSFSTLEIQRTEQGDSAMYLCASSLRLRSEAFFGQGTRLTVV.

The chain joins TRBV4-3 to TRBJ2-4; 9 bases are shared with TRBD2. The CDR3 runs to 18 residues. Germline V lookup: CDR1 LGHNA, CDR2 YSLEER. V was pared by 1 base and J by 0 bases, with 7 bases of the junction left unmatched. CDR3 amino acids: CASSQVAGEVLAKNIQYF. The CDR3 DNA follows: TGCGCCAGCAGCCAAGTAGCGGGGGAGGTCCTAGCCAAAAACATTCAGTACTTC.

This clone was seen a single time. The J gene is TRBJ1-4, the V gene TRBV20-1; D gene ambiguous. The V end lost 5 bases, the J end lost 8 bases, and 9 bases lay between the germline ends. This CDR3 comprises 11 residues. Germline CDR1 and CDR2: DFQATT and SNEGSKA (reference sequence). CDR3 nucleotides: TGCAGTGCTGAGAGAGGGGAAAAACTGTTTTTT. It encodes CSAERGEKLFF.

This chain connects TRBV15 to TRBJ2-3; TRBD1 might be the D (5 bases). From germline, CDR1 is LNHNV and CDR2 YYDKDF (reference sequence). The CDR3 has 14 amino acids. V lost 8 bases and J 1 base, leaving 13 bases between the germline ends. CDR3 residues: CATLRKGGTDTQYF. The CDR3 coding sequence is TGTGCCACCCTCAGGAAAGGGGGCACAGATACGCAGTATTTT.

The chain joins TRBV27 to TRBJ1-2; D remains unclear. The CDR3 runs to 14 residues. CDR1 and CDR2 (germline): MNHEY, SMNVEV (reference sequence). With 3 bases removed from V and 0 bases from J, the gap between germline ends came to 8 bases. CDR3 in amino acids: CASSFKGANYGYTF. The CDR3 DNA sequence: TGTGCCAGCAGTTTCAAGGGAGCTAACTATGGCTACACCTTC.

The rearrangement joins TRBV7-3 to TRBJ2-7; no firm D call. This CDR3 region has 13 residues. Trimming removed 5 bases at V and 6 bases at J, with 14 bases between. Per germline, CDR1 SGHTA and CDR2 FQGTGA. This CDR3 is CASSPQLGSEQYF. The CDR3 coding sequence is TGTGCCAGCAGCCCCCAATTGGGCTCCGAGCAGTACTTC.

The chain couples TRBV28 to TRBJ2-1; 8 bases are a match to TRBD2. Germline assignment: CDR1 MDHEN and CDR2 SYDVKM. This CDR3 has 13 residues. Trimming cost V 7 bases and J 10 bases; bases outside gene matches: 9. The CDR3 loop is CASNGGGFREQFF. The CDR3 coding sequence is TGTGCCAGCAATGGCGGGGGGTTTAGAGAGCAGTTCTTC.

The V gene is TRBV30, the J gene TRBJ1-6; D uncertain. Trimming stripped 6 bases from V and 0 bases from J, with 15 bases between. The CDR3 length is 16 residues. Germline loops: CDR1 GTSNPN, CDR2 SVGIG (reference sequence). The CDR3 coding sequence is TGTGCCTGCAAGCCCGACGGGAGCTCCTATAATTCACCCCTCCACTTT. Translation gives CACKPDGSSYNSPLHF.

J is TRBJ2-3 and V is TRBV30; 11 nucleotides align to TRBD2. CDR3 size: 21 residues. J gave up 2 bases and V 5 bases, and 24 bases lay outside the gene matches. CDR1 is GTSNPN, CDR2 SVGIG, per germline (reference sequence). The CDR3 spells CAWSPVRTGRLAGGDTDTQYF. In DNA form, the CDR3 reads TGTGCCTGGTCCCCAGTCCGAACTGGGCGCTTAGCGGGGGGGGACACAGATACGCAGTATTTT.

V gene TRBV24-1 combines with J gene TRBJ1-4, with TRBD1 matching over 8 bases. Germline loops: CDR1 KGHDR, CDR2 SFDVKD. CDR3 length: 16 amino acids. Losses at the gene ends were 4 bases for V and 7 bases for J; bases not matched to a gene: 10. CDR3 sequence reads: CATSDLSPGGGEKLFF. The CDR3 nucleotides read TGTGCCACCAGTGACCTTTCCCCAGGGGGCGGTGAAAAACTGTTTTTT.

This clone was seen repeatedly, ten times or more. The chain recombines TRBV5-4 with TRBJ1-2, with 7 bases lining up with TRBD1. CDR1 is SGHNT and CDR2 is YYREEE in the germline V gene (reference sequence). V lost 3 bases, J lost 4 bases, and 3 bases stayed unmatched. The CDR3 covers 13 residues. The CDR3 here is CASSSTGVYGYTF. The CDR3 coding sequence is TGTGCCAGCAGCTCCACAGGGGTCTATGGCTACACCTTC.

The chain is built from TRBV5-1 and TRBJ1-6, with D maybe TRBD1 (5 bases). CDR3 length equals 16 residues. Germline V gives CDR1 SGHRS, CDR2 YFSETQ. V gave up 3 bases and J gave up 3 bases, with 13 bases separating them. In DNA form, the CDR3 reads TGCGCCAGCAGCTCGCGCCGGGGGGACTATAATTCACCCCTCCACTTT. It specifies CASSSRRGDYNSPLHF.

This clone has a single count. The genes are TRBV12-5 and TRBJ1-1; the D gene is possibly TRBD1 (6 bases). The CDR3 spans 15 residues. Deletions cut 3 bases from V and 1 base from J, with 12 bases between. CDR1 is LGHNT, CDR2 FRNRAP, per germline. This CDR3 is CASGFQGSKNTEAFF. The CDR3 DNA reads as TGTGCTAGTGGTTTCCAGGGGTCGAAGAACACTGAAGCTTTCTTT.

The CDR3 region is CASSQASEHQYF. The DNA for the CDR3 is TGTGCCAGCAGCCAAGCGTCTGAACACCAGTACTTC. The rearrangement uses TRBV3-1 (or the pseudogene TRBV3-2) and TRBJ2-4; D not certain. V was pared by 1 base and J by 13 bases, with 11 bases between. There are 12 residues in the CDR3. Germline loops: CDR1 LGHDT, CDR2 YNNKEL (reference sequence).

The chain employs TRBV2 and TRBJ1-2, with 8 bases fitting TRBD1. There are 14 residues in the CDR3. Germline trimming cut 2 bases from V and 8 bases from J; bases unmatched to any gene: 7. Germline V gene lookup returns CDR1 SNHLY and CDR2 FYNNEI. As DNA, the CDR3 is TGTGCCAGCAGTGAAACCAGGGGGCTCAAGGGCTACACCTTC. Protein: CASSETRGLKGYTF.

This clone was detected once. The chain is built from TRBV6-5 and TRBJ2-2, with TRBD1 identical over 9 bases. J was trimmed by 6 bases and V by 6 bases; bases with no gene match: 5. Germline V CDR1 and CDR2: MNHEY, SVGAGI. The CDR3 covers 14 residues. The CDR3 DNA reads TGTGCCAGCAGCCAAGGGACAGGGCCCGGGGAGCTGTTTTTT. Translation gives CASSQGTGPGELFF.

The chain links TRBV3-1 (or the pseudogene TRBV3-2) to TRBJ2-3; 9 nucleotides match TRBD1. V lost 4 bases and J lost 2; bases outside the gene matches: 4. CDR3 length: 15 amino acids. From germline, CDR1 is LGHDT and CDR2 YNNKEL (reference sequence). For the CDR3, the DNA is TGTGCCAGCAGCCCCTGGACAGGGGACACAGATACGCAGTATTTT. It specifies CASSPWTGDTDTQYF.

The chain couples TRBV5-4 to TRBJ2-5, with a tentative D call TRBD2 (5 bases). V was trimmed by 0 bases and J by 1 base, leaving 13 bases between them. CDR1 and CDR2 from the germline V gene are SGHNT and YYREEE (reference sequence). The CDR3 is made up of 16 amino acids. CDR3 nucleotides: TGTGCCAGCAGCTTGGGGCCGACTATCGGCCAAGAGACCCAGTACTTC. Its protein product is CASSLGPTIGQETQYF.

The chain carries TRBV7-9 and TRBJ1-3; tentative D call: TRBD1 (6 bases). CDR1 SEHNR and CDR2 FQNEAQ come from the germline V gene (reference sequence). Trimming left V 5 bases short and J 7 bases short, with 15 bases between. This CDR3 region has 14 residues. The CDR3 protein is CASSPSTGFNTIYF. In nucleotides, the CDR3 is TGTGCCAGCAGCCCTTCGACAGGTTTCAACACCATATATTTT.

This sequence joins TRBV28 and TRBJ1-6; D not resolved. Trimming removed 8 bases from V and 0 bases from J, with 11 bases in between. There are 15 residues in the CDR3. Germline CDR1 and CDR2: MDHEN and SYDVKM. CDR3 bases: TGTGCCAGCCGAGGTTTTAGCTCCTATAATTCACCCCTCCACTTT. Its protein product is CASRGFSSYNSPLHF. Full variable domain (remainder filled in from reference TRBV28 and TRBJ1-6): DVKVTQSSRYLVKRTGEKVFLECVQDMDHENMFWYRQDPGLGLRLIYFSYDVKMKEKGDIPEGYSVSREKKERFSLILESASTNQTSMYLCASRGFSSYNSPLHFGNGTRLTVT.

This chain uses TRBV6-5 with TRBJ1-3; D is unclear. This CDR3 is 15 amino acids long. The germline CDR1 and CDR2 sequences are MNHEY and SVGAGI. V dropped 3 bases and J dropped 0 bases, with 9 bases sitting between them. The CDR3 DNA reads TGTGCCAGCAGTTATAGGCGGAGCTCTGGAAACACCATATATTTT. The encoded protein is CASSYRRSSGNTIYF.

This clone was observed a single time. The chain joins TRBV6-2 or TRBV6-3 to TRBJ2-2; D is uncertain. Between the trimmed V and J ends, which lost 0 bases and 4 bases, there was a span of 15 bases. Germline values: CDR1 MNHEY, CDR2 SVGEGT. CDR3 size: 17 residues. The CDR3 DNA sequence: TGTGCCAGCAGTTACTCGCCCGACTTCCTCAGCACCGGGGAGCTGTTTTTT. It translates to CASSYSPDFLSTGELFF.